These T cell receptor beta chains were read from a single sample in a study of blood T cells in healthy people across ages. MiXCR, applied by TCRdb to the 5' RACE reads, yields one record per CDR3 protein. Of some 760,000 distinct CDR3 sequences listed, roughly 25% are singletons. The data also belong to a second study, concerning T cells of mothers and their children.

The specimen sequenced was blood. The receptor source for this set is a boy aged 5-17 years in good health. Both conserved end residues are part of each CDR3. The order of the fields is J gene, V gene, CDR3 length, clone size, D gene, CDR3 protein, CDR3 DNA. The D gene is left open where the match is weak. Expanded clones get a size class; other rows say once, few or many, or leave the size out.

j_gene: TRBJ2-1
v_gene: TRBV19
len: 14
abundance: -
d_gene: TRBD1
CDR3aa: CASSYRGYKEEQFF
CDR3nt: TGTGCCAGTTCGTACAGGGGGTACAAGGAAGAGCAGTTCTTC

j_gene: TRBJ1-1
v_gene: TRBV3-1
len: 21
abundance: -
d_gene: TRBD1
CDR3aa: CASSQVHAGRTGISERAEAFF
CDR3nt: TGTGCCAGCAGCCAAGTTCATGCGGGTAGGACAGGGATTTCGGAGAGGGCTGAAGCTTTCTTT

j_gene: TRBJ2-1
v_gene: TRBV19
len: 12
abundance: -
d_gene: -
CDR3aa: CASSTSSYEQFF
CDR3nt: TGTGCCAGTAGTACGTCTAGTTATGAGCAGTTCTTC

j_gene: TRBJ2-5
v_gene: TRBV5-5
len: 13
abundance: few
d_gene: -
CDR3aa: CASSLEWGETQYF
CDR3nt: TGTGCCAGCAGCTTGGAATGGGGAGAGACCCAGTACTTC

j_gene: TRBJ2-3
v_gene: TRBV7-2
len: 17
abundance: -
d_gene: TRBD2
CDR3aa: CASSMIAGGPRTDTQYF
CDR3nt: TGTGCCAGCAGCATGATAGCGGGAGGGCCTCGCACAGATACGCAGTATTTT

j_gene: TRBJ1-4
v_gene: TRBV6-5
len: 15
abundance: few
d_gene: TRBD1
CDR3aa: CASSYGTGTNEKLFF
CDR3nt: TGTGCCAGCAGTTACGGGACAGGAACTAATGAAAAACTGTTTTTT

j_gene: TRBJ2-1
v_gene: TRBV5-1
len: 17
abundance: -
d_gene: TRBD2
CDR3aa: CASSPGTSGSSYNEQFF
CDR3nt: TGCGCCAGCAGCCCTGGGACTAGCGGGAGCTCCTACAATGAGCAGTTCTTC

j_gene: TRBJ2-1
v_gene: TRBV7-2
len: 14
abundance: -
d_gene: -
CDR3aa: CASFTPWVGDEQFF
CDR3nt: TGTGCCAGCTTCACTCCCTGGGTCGGCGATGAGCAGTTCTTC

j_gene: TRBJ2-2
v_gene: TRBV5-8
len: 15
abundance: few
d_gene: -
CDR3aa: CASRYRMPVTGELFF
CDR3nt: TGTGCCAGCAGATACAGGATGCCGGTCACCGGGGAGCTGTTTTTT

j_gene: TRBJ2-7
v_gene: TRBV28
len: 14
abundance: -
d_gene: -
CDR3aa: CASSFHIPSYEQYF
CDR3nt: TGTGCCAGCAGTTTTCATATCCCGAGCTACGAGCAGTACTTC

j_gene: TRBJ2-7
v_gene: TRBV6-2/TRBV6-3
len: 13
abundance: few
d_gene: -
CDR3aa: CASSYREHYEQYF
CDR3nt: TGTGCCAGCAGTTATAGAGAACACTACGAGCAGTACTTC

j_gene: TRBJ2-3
v_gene: TRBV29-1
len: 12
abundance: many
d_gene: -
CDR3aa: CSVYGFTDTQYF
CDR3nt: TGCAGCGTTTACGGCTTCACAGATACGCAGTATTTT

j_gene: TRBJ1-6
v_gene: TRBV20-1
len: 18
abundance: few
d_gene: TRBD1
CDR3aa: CSASSTGEPFSYNSPLHF
CDR3nt: TGCAGTGCTAGCTCGACAGGGGAACCTTTTTCCTATAATTCACCCCTCCACTTT

j_gene: TRBJ2-3
v_gene: TRBV7-2
len: 15
abundance: few
d_gene: TRBD1
CDR3aa: CASSHYRGEADTQYF
CDR3nt: TGTGCCAGCAGTCATTACAGGGGAGAGGCAGATACGCAGTATTTT

j_gene: TRBJ2-5
v_gene: TRBV6-2/TRBV6-3
len: 11
abundance: -
d_gene: -
CDR3aa: CASSYDGTQYF
CDR3nt: TGTGCCAGCAGTTACGATGGGACCCAGTACTTC

j_gene: TRBJ2-1
v_gene: TRBV10-3
len: 15
abundance: few
d_gene: TRBD2
CDR3aa: CAISESAGGHNEQFF
CDR3nt: TGTGCCATCAGTGAGTCAGCGGGAGGTCACAATGAGCAGTTCTTC